This TCR beta chain is drawn from a study of T-cell memory formation after mild COVID-19. Background on the study: Among the donors, TCR clusters were largely specific to each donor. Overall study results and limits: A balance of CD4 and CD8 characterized clones contracting day 15 to 85, whereas later expanders leaned CD4+. Shrinking CD4+ clones resided mostly in CM and EM, and CD8+ ones in EMRA.

V lost 2 bases and J 7 bases, leaving 16 bases between the germline ends. Germline CDR1 SGDLS, CDR2 YYNGEE. The CDR3 covers 16 residues. This clonotype showed up just a few times. Its antigen is unidentified. 5'RACE with constant-segment primers yielded barcoded, UMI-tagged TCR alpha and TCR beta cDNA libraries. TCRdb itself ran the 5' RACE reads through MiXCR, one entry per CDR3 protein. The sample has roughly 450,000 distinct CDR3 sequences, over 15% seen once; the top ten hold 12%. The chain carries TRBV9 and TRBJ1-6; D is possibly TRBD1 (6 bases). Sequences were obtained from PBMCs or a T cell subset sorted from them (not recorded which). This receptor was obtained from an adult woman who had mild COVID-19 (a few samples of this study predate the infection). Cell type and time point are not known. CDR3 sequence: CASSVGAGGANSPLHF. The CDR3 DNA follows: TGTGCCAGCAGCGTTGGGGCCGGGGGGGCAAATTCACCCCTCCACTTT.